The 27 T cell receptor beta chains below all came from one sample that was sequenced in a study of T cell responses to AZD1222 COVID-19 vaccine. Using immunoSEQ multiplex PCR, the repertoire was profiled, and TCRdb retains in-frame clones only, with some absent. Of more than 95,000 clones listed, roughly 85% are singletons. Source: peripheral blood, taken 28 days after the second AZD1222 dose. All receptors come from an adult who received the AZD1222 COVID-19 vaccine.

The CDR3 spells CASSQIGWGRGNTGELFF. The CDR3 DNA follows: TGTGCCAGCAGCCAAATTGGATGGGGGCGAGGAAACACCGGGGAGCTGTTTTTT. The chain recombines TRBV4-2 with TRBJ2-2; D perhaps matches TRBD1 (6 bases). V was clipped by 2 bases and J by 2 bases, with 18 bases between them. The CDR3 covers 18 residues. The germline V gene encodes CDR1 LGHNA and CDR2 YNFKEQ.

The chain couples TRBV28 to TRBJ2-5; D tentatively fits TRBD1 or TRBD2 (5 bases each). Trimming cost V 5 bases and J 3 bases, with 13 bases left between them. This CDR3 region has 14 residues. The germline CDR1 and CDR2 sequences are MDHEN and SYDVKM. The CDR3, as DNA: TGTGCCAGCAGTGCTGGGGACGGTGAAGAGACCCAGTACTTC. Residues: CASSAGDGEETQYF.

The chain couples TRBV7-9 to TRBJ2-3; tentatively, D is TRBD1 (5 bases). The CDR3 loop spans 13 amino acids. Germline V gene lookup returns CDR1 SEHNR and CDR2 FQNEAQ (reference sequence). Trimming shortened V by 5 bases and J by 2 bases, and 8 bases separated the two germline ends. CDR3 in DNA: TGTGCCAGCAGCCAAGGGGCCACAGATACGCAGTATTTT. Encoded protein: CASSQGATDTQYF.

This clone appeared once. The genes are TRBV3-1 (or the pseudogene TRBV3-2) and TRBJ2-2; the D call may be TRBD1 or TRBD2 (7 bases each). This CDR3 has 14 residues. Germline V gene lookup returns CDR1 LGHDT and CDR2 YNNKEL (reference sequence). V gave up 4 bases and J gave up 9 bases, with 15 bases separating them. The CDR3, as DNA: TGTGCCAGCAGCCTCCAGGGGGGGGGCCGGGAGCTGTTTTTT. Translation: CASSLQGGGRELFF.

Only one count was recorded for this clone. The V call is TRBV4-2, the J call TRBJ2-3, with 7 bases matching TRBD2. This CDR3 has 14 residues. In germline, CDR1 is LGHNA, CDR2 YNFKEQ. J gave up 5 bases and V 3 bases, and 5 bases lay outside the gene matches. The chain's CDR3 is CASSQGGDGDTQYF. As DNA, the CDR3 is TGTGCCAGCAGCCAGGGGGGGGATGGAGATACGCAGTATTTT.

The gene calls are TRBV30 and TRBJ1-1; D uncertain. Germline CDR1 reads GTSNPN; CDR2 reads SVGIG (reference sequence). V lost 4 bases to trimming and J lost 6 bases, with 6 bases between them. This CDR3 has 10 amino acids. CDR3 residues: CAWTRPEAFF. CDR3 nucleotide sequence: TGTGCCTGGACAAGGCCTGAAGCTTTCTTT.

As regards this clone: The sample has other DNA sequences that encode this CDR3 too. The CDR3 DNA sequence: TGTGCCAGCAGTTACTCGGGGGTGGGCACAGATACGCAGTATTTT. Amino acid sequence: CASSYSGVGTDTQYF. The chain combines TRBV6-5 with TRBJ2-3, with D possibly called TRBD1 or TRBD2 (5 bases each). CDR1 and CDR2 (germline): MNHEY, SVGAGI. The V gene lost 0 bases and the J gene lost 1 base, with 8 bases spanning the gap. The CDR3 spans 15 residues.

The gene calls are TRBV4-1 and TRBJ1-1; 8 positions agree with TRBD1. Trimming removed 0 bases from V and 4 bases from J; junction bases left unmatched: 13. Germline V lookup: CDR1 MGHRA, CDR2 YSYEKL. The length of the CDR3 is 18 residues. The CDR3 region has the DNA TGCGCCAGCAGCCAAGAAAGGGGGGACAGGTCTATCTTCACTGAAGCTTTCTTT. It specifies CASSQERGDRSIFTEAFF.

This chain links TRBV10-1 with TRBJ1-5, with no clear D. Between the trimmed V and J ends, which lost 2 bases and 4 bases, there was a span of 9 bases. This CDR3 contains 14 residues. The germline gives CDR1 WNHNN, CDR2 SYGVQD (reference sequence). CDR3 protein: CASSERTENQPQHF. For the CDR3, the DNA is TGCGCCAGCAGTGAGCGGACGGAAAATCAGCCCCAGCATTTT.

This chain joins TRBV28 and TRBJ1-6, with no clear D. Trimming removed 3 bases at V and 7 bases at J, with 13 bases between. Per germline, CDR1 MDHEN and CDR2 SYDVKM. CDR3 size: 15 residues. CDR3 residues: CASSLGGFRNSPLHF. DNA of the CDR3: TGTGCCAGCAGTTTGGGAGGGTTTCGCAATTCACCCCTCCACTTT.

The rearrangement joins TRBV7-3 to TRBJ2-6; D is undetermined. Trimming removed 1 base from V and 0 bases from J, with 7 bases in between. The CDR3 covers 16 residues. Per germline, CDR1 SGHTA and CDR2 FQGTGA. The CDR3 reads CASSLNPLSGANVLTF. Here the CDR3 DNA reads TGTGCCAGCAGCTTAAATCCGCTCTCTGGGGCCAACGTCCTGACTTTC.

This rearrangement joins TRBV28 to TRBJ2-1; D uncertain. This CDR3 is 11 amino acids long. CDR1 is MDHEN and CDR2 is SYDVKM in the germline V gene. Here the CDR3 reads CGSGQDNEQFF. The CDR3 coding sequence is TGTGGGTCAGGCCAGGACAATGAGCAGTTCTTC. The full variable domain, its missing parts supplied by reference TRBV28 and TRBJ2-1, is DVKVTQSSRYLVKRTGEKVFLECVQDMDHENMFWYRQDPGLGLRLIYFSYDVKMKEKGDIPEGYSVSREKKERFSLILESASTNQTSMYLCGSGQDNEQFFGPGTRLTVL.

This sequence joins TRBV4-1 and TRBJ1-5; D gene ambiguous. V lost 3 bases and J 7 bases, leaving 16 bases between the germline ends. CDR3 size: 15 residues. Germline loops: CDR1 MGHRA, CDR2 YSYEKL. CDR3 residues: CASSQVGESGQPQHF. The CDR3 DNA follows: TGCGCCAGCAGCCAGGTAGGAGAATCCGGGCAGCCCCAGCATTTT.

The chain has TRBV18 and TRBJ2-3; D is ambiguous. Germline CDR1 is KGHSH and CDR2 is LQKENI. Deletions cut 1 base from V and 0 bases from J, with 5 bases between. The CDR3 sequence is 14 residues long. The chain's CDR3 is CASSPLQSTDTQYF. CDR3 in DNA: TGTGCCAGCTCACCACTCCAGAGCACAGATACGCAGTATTTT.

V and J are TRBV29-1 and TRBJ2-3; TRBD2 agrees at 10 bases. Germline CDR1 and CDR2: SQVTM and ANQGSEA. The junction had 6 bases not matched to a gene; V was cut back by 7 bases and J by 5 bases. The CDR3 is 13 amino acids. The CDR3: CSAGTSEQDTQYF. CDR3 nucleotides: TGCAGCGCCGGGACTAGCGAACAAGATACGCAGTATTTT.

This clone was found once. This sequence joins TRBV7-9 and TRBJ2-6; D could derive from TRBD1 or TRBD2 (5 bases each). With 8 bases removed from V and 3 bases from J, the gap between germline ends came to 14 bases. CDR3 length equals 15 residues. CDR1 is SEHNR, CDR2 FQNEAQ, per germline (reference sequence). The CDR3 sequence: CASPSWGYGANVLTF. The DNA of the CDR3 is TGTGCCAGCCCCTCATGGGGGTATGGGGCCAACGTCCTGACTTTC.

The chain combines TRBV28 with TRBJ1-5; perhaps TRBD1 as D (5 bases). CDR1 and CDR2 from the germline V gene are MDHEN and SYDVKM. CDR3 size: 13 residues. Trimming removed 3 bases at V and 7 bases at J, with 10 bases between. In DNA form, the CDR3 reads TGTGCCAGCAGTTTCCTGGGGGACCAGCCCCAGCATTTT. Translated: CASSFLGDQPQHF.

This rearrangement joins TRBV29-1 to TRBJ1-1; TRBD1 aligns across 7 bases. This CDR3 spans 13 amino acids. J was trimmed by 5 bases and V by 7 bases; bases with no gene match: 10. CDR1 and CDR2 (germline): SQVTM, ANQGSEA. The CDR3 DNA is TGCAGCGCCTCAAGACAGGGAAATACTGAAGCTTTCTTT. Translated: CSASRQGNTEAFF.

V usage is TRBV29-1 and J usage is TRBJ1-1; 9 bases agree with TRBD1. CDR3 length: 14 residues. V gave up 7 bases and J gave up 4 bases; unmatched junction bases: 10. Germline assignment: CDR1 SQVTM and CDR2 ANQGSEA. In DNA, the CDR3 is TGCAGCGCCAGACAGGGGGGGACAAGCACTGAAGCTTTCTTT. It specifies CSARQGGTSTEAFF.

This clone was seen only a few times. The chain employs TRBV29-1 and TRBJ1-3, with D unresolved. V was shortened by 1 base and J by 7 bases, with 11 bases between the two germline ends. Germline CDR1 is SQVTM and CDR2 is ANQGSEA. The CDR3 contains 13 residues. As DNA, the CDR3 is TGCAGCGTTGAAGCCGGCAAGCGGAACACCATATATTTT. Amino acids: CSVEAGKRNTIYF.

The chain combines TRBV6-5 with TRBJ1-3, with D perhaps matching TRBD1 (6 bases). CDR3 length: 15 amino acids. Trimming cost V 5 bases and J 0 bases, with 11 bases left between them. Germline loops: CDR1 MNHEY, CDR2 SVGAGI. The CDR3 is CASSRRDTSGNTIYF. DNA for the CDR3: TGTGCCAGCAGTCGCCGGGACACCTCTGGAAACACCATATATTTT.

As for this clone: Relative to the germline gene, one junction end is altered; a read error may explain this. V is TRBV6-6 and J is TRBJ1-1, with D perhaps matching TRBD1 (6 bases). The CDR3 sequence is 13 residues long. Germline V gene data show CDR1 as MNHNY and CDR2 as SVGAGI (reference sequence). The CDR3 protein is CATRRGADTEAFF. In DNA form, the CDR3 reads TGCGCGACCCGACGGGGGGCTGACACTGAAGCTTTCTTT.

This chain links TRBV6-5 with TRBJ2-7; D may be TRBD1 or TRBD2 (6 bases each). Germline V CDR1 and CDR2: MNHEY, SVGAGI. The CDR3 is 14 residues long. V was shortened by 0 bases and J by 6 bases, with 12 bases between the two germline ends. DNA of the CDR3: TGTGCCAGCAGTTACTCCTGGGGGGCACCCGAGCAGTACTTC. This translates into CASSYSWGAPEQYF.

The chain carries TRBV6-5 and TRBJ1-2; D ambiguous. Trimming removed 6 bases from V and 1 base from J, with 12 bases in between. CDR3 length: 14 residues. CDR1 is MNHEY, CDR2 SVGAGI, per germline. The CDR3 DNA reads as TGTGCCAGCAGACCCTCCAGGAATAACTATGGCTACACCTTC. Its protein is CASRPSRNNYGYTF.

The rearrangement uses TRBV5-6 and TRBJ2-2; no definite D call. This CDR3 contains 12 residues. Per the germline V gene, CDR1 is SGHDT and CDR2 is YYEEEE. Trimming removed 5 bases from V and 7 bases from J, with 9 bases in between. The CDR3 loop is CASSHEIGELFF. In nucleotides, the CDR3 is TGTGCCAGCAGTCATGAGATCGGGGAGCTGTTTTTT.

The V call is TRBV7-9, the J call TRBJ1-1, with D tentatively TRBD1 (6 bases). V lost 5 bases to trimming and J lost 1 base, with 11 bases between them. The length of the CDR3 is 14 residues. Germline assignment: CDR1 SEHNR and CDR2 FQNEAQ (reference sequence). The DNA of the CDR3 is TGTGCCAGCAGCGAGGGAGGGGGGAACACTGAAGCTTTCTTT. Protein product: CASSEGGGNTEAFF. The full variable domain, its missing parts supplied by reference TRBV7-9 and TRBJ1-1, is DTGVSQNPRHKITKRGQNVTFRCDPISEHNRLYWYRQTLGQGPEFLTYFQNEAQLEKSRLLSDRFSAERPKGSFSTLEIQRTEQGDSAMYLCASSEGGGNTEAFFGQGTRLTVV.

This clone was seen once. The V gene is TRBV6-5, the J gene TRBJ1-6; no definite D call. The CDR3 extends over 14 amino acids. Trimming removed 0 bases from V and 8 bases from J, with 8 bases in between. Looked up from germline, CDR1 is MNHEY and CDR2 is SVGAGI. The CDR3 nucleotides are TGTGCCAGCAGTTACTCCCAAAATGATTCACCCCTCCACTTT. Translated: CASSYSQNDSPLHF.